This TCR beta chain was sequenced during a study of OX40 agonist ivuxolimab in advanced cancers. Study-level background: Ivuxolimab is an agonistic anti-OX40 (CD134) antibody, and patients were treated with it.

The table came from immunoSEQ multiplex PCR; TCRdb's copy has only in-frame clones and leaves some out. The repertoire has 25,000 to 40,000 clones, over 65% of them found once; the top ten carry roughly an eighth. A history of autoimmune disease or systemic immunosuppression excluded patients. The germline gives CDR1 MNHEY, CDR2 SMNVEV (reference sequence). The CDR3 is 13 amino acids. Trimming removed 6 bases at V and 0 bases at J, with 8 bases between. The TCR sequence derives from an adult with an advanced solid tumor such as melanoma, head and neck, liver or kidney cancer. Here the sequenced sample was CD4+ or CD8+ T cells sorted from blood, taken in a trial of the OX40 agonist ivuxolimab. V is TRBV27 and J is TRBJ1-2, with TRBD1 as a possible D gene (5 bases). For the CDR3, the DNA is TGTGCCAGCAGAGAAGGGGCTAACTATGGCTACACCTTC. Translated, it gives CASREGANYGYTF.